Detailed here is one T cell receptor beta chain. Into CD45RA+ naive and CD45RA-negative memory subsets, the CD4+ cells were split. This entry comes from a study of shared clonotypes between healthy human individuals. The CDR3 loop spans 22 amino acids. Generated by immunoSEQ multiplex PCR, the TCRdb table keeps only in-frame clones and is missing some. The table lists millions of clones, 90% to 95% of them singletons. The sample was naive CD4+ T cells from PBMCs. Subset in this sample: CD45RA+ positively selected. The chain employs TRBV12-2 and TRBJ2-1; the table's D call, TRBD2, has no DNA check behind it. TRBV12-2 is shown as a pseudogene. This receptor was identified in a man aged 18 to 30 in good health. Some clones in this sample may be carry-over from other donors' samples. The CDR3 here is CASRSRVRAWREDPYSYNEQFF. The CDR3 coding sequence is TGTGCAAGTCGCTCCAGGGTACGTGCTTGGCGGGAGGACCCATACTCCTACAATGAGCAGTTCTTC.